The rows below give T cell receptor beta chains drawn from one sample of a study of long-term antiretroviral therapy in people with HIV. The data were produced by immunoSEQ multiplex PCR, yet TCRdb's version contains in-frame clones alone and is incomplete. The profile shows tens of thousands of clones, 86% of them singletons. Sequenced material: unsorted PBMCs, taken 2.6 to 2.8 years after starting antiretroviral therapy. These receptors came from a middle-aged man with HIV. CDR3s include the opening cysteine and the closing phenylalanine or tryptophan. The order of the fields is J gene, D gene, clone size, CDR3 length, V gene, CDR3 protein, CDR3 DNA. The D gene is left open where the match is weak. Not all rows give a size; the values are once, few, many and, for expanded clones, a class.

j_call: TRBJ2-2
d_call: .
clone_size: .
cdr3_length: 17
v_call: TRBV9
cdr3_aa: CASSVRGGAGNTGELFF
cdr3_nt: TGTGCCAGCAGCGTAAGAGGGGGGGCAGGGAACACCGGGGAGCTGTTTTTT

j_call: TRBJ1-2
d_call: .
clone_size: .
cdr3_length: 15
v_call: TRBV6-1
cdr3_aa: CASSEGRVKDYGYTF
cdr3_nt: TGTGCCAGCAGTGAAGGGAGGGTAAAGGACTATGGCTACACCTTC

j_call: TRBJ2-2
d_call: TRBD2
clone_size: .
cdr3_length: 17
v_call: TRBV30
cdr3_aa: CALSASGGPGNTGELFF
cdr3_nt: TGTGCCCTTAGTGCTAGCGGGGGCCCCGGAAACACCGGGGAGCTGTTTTTT

j_call: TRBJ2-1
d_call: .
clone_size: .
cdr3_length: 13
v_call: TRBV30
cdr3_aa: CAWSVLPAEKQFF
cdr3_nt: TGTGCCTGGAGTGTACTTCCCGCGGAAAAGCAGTTCTTC

j_call: TRBJ2-5
d_call: TRBD1
clone_size: .
cdr3_length: 15
v_call: TRBV18
cdr3_aa: CASSVGQTDQETQYF
cdr3_nt: TGTGCCAGCTCGGTGGGACAGACCGACCAAGAGACCCAGTACTTC

j_call: TRBJ1-6
d_call: TRBD1
clone_size: .
cdr3_length: 16
v_call: TRBV7-9
cdr3_aa: CASSRDRLSYNSPLHF
cdr3_nt: TGTGCCAGCAGTCGGGACAGACTCTCCTATAATTCACCCCTCCACTTT

j_call: TRBJ1-5
d_call: TRBD1
clone_size: .
cdr3_length: 14
v_call: TRBV5-4
cdr3_aa: CASSVTGSNQPQHF
cdr3_nt: TGTGCCAGCAGCGTGACAGGGAGCAATCAGCCCCAGCATTTT

j_call: TRBJ2-3
d_call: .
clone_size: .
cdr3_length: 13
v_call: TRBV18
cdr3_aa: CASSPGSTDTQYF
cdr3_nt: TGTGCCAGCTCACCCGGGTCCACAGATACGCAGTATTTT

j_call: TRBJ1-1
d_call: .
clone_size: .
cdr3_length: 14
v_call: TRBV4-1
cdr3_aa: CASSQGKWDTEAFF
cdr3_nt: TGCGCCAGCAGCCAAGGAAAGTGGGACACTGAAGCTTTCTTT

j_call: TRBJ1-2
d_call: TRBD1
clone_size: .
cdr3_length: 16
v_call: TRBV28
cdr3_aa: CASSLSDLISGGGYTF
cdr3_nt: TGTGCCAGCAGTTTATCCGACCTAATCTCAGGGGGCGGCTACACCTTC

j_call: TRBJ1-4
d_call: TRBD1
clone_size: .
cdr3_length: 14
v_call: TRBV5-1
cdr3_aa: CASSSGTGDEKLFF
cdr3_nt: TGCGCCAGCAGCTCCGGGACAGGGGATGAAAAACTGTTTTTT

j_call: TRBJ2-7
d_call: .
clone_size: .
cdr3_length: 14
v_call: TRBV7-9
cdr3_aa: CASSLGSGRDEQYF
cdr3_nt: TGTGCCAGCAGCTTAGGGTCGGGTAGAGACGAGCAGTACTTC

j_call: TRBJ1-2
d_call: .
clone_size: .
cdr3_length: 14
v_call: TRBV27
cdr3_aa: CASSARDRVYGYTF
cdr3_nt: TGTGCCAGCAGTGCCCGGGACCGAGTCTATGGCTACACCTTC

j_call: TRBJ2-1
d_call: TRBD2
clone_size: .
cdr3_length: 17
v_call: TRBV14
cdr3_aa: CASSPRPWGLAVHEQFF
cdr3_nt: TGTGCCAGCAGCCCTCGTCCCTGGGGACTAGCGGTCCATGAGCAGTTCTTC

j_call: TRBJ1-1
d_call: .
clone_size: .
cdr3_length: 12
v_call: TRBV5-4
cdr3_aa: CASSLMRTEAFF
cdr3_nt: TGTGCCAGCAGCTTGATGAGGACTGAAGCTTTCTTT

j_call: TRBJ1-2
d_call: TRBD1
clone_size: .
cdr3_length: 14
v_call: TRBV4-3
cdr3_aa: CASSQGRQGYGYTF
cdr3_nt: TGCGCCAGCAGCCAAGGTAGACAGGGATATGGCTACACCTTC

j_call: TRBJ2-1
d_call: TRBD2
clone_size: .
cdr3_length: 16
v_call: TRBV5-1
cdr3_aa: CASSLRSGGAINEQFF
cdr3_nt: TGCGCCAGCAGCTTGCGAAGCGGGGGGGCGATCAATGAGCAGTTCTTC

j_call: TRBJ2-3
d_call: TRBD2
clone_size: .
cdr3_length: 17
v_call: TRBV7-9
cdr3_aa: CASSLDYGREDADTQYF
cdr3_nt: TGTGCCAGCAGCTTGGATTACGGGAGGGAGGATGCAGATACGCAGTATTTT

j_call: TRBJ2-7
d_call: .
clone_size: .
cdr3_length: 15
v_call: TRBV19
cdr3_aa: CASTPSGESSYEQYF
cdr3_nt: TGTGCCAGTACCCCCAGTGGGGAGAGCTCCTACGAGCAGTACTTC

j_call: TRBJ1-1
d_call: .
clone_size: .
cdr3_length: 17
v_call: TRBV4-3
cdr3_aa: CASSQDVRRGRDTEAFF
cdr3_nt: TGCGCCAGCAGCCAAGATGTTAGGAGGGGTCGGGACACTGAAGCTTTCTTT

j_call: TRBJ2-3
d_call: .
clone_size: .
cdr3_length: 14
v_call: TRBV6-5
cdr3_aa: CASSYSTATDTQYF
cdr3_nt: TGTGCCAGCAGTTACTCGACAGCAACAGATACGCAGTATTTT

j_call: TRBJ2-5
d_call: .
clone_size: .
cdr3_length: 13
v_call: TRBV5-1
cdr3_aa: CASRKGLQETQYF
cdr3_nt: TGCGCCAGCAGGAAAGGTCTGCAAGAGACCCAGTACTTC

j_call: TRBJ1-3
d_call: .
clone_size: .
cdr3_length: 17
v_call: TRBV2
cdr3_aa: CASSEAYAGISGNTIYF
cdr3_nt: TGTGCCAGCAGTGAAGCGTACGCGGGCATCTCTGGAAACACCATATATTTT

j_call: TRBJ2-3
d_call: .
clone_size: .
cdr3_length: 15
v_call: TRBV11-2
cdr3_aa: CASSLDQGSSDTQYF
cdr3_nt: TGTGCCAGCAGCTTAGATCAGGGGAGTTCAGATACGCAGTATTTT

j_call: TRBJ2-3
d_call: TRBD2
clone_size: .
cdr3_length: 16
v_call: TRBV7-9
cdr3_aa: CASSPGTSGNTDTQYF
cdr3_nt: TGTGCCAGCAGCCCAGGGACTAGCGGGAACACAGATACGCAGTATTTT

j_call: TRBJ1-2
d_call: .
clone_size: .
cdr3_length: 14
v_call: TRBV28
cdr3_aa: CASTSSSLQYGYTF
cdr3_nt: TGTGCCAGCACCTCCTCTAGCTTACAATATGGCTACACCTTC

j_call: TRBJ1-3
d_call: .
clone_size: few
cdr3_length: 17
v_call: TRBV13
cdr3_aa: CASSITTGLSSGNTIYF
cdr3_nt: TGTGCCAGCAGCATCACAACAGGGTTGTCCTCTGGAAACACCATATATTTT

j_call: TRBJ2-2
d_call: .
clone_size: .
cdr3_length: 14
v_call: TRBV27
cdr3_aa: CASSLTPRPGELFF
cdr3_nt: TGTGCCAGCAGTTTAACCCCAAGGCCCGGGGAGCTGTTTTTT

j_call: TRBJ2-7
d_call: .
clone_size: .
cdr3_length: 12
v_call: TRBV4-1
cdr3_aa: CASRDSSYEQYF
cdr3_nt: TGCGCCAGCAGGGACAGCTCCTACGAGCAGTACTTC

j_call: TRBJ2-1
d_call: TRBD2
clone_size: .
cdr3_length: 16
v_call: TRBV18
cdr3_aa: CASSPNPSGGSKEQFF
cdr3_nt: TGTGCCAGCTCCCCAAACCCTAGCGGGGGTTCGAAAGAGCAGTTCTTC

j_call: TRBJ2-3
d_call: .
clone_size: .
cdr3_length: 14
v_call: TRBV6-6
cdr3_aa: CASRPGGSADTQYF
cdr3_nt: TGTGCCAGCAGGCCCGGGGGTAGCGCAGATACGCAGTATTTT

j_call: TRBJ1-1
d_call: .
clone_size: .
cdr3_length: 16
v_call: TRBV29-1
cdr3_aa: CSVVKTGPLLDTEAFF
cdr3_nt: TGCAGCGTTGTTAAAACAGGGCCCCTTTTGGACACTGAAGCTTTCTTT

j_call: TRBJ1-5
d_call: .
clone_size: .
cdr3_length: 14
v_call: TRBV28
cdr3_aa: CASSRQYSNQPQHF
cdr3_nt: TGTGCCAGCAGTAGACAGTATAGCAATCAGCCCCAGCATTTT